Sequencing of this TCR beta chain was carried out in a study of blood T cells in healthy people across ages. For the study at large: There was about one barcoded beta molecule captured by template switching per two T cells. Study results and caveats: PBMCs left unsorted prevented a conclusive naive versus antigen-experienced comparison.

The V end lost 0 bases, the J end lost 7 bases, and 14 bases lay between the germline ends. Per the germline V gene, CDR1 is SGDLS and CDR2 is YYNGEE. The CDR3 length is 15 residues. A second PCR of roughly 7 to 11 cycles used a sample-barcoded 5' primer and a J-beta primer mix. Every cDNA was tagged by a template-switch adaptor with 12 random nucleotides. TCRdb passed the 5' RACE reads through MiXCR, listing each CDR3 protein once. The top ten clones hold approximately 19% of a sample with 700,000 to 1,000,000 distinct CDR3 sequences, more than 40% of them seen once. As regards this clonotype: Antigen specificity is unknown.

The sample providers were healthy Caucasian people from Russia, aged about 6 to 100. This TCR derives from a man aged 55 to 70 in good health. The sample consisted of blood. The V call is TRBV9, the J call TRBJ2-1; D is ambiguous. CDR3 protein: CASSVGGISPNEQFF. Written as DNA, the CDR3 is TGTGCCAGCAGCGTAGGGGGAATCAGTCCGAATGAGCAGTTCTTC.